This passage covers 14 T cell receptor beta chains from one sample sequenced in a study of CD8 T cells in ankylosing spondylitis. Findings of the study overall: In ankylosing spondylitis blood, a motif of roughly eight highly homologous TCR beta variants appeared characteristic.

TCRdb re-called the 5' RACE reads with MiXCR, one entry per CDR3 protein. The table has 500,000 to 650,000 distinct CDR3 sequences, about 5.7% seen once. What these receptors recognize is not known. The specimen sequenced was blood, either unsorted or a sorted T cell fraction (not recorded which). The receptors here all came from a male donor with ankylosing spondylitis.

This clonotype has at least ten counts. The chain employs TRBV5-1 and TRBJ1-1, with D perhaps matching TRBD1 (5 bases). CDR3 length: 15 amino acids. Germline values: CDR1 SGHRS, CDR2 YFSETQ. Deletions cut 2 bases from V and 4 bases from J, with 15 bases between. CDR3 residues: CASSFGGISGTEAFF. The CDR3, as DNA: TGCGCCAGCAGCTTTGGGGGGATTTCTGGCACTGAAGCTTTCTTT.

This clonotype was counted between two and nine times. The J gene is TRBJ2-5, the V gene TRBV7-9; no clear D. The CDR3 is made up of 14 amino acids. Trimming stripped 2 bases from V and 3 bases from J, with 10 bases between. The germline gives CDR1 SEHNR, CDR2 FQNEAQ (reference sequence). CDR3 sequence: CASSLMSKEETQYF. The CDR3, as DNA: TGTGCCAGCAGCTTAATGTCTAAAGAAGAGACCCAGTACTTC.

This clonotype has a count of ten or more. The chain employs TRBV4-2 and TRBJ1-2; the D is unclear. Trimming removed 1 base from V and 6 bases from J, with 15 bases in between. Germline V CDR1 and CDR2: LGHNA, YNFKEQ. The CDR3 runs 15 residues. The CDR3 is CASSQVAAGLNGYTF. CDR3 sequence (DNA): TGTGCCAGCAGCCAAGTGGCGGCAGGACTGAATGGCTACACCTTC.

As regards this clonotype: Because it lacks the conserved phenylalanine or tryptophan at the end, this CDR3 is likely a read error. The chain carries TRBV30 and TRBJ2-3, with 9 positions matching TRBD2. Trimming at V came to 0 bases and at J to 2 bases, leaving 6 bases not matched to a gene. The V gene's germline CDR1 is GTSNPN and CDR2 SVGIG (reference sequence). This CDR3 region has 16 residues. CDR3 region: CAWSVLAGVTTDTQYI. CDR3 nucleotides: TGTGCCTGGAGTGTATTAGCGGGAGTTACCACAGATACGCAGTATATT.

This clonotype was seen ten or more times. The CDR3 spells CASSLTGGSSNEQFF. In nucleotides, the CDR3 is TGTGCCAGCAGTTTAACAGGGGGAAGTAGCAATGAGCAGTTCTTC. The V call is TRBV12-3 or TRBV12-4, the J call TRBJ2-1, with 8 bases matching TRBD1. V lost 2 bases to trimming and J lost 6 bases; unmatched junction nucleotides: 6. This CDR3 contains 15 residues.

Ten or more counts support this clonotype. CDR3 protein: CASSIGQGRTYGYTF. CDR3 sequence (DNA): TGTGCCAGCAGCATCGGACAGGGGAGGACGTACGGCTACACCTTC. This chain uses TRBV9 with TRBJ1-2; 9 nucleotides line up with TRBD1. Germline V gene data show CDR1 as SGDLS and CDR2 as YYNGEE. CDR3 size: 15 residues. Trimming cost V 4 bases and J 8 bases; bases outside gene matches: 12.

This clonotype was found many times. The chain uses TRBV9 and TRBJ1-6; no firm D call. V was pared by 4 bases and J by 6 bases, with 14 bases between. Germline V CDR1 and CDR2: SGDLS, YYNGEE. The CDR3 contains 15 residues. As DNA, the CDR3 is TGTGCCAGCAGCCCCTCTCCGTCACTTAATTCACCCCTCCACTTT. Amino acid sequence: CASSPSPSLNSPLHF.

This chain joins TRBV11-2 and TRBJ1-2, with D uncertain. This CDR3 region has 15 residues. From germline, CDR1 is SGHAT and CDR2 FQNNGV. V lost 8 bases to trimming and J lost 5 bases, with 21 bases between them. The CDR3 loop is CASSSIGGKLYGYTF. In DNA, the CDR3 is TGTGCCAGCTCGTCGATTGGCGGGAAGTTGTATGGCTACACCTTC.

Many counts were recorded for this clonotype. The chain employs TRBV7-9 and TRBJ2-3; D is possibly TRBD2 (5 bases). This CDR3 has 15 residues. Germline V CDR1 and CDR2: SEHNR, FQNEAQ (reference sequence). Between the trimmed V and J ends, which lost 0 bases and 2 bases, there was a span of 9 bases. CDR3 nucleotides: TGTGCCAGCAGCTTAGCCGACTACCCCACAGATACGCAGTATTTT. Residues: CASSLADYPTDTQYF. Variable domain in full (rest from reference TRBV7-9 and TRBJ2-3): DTGVSQNPRHKITKRGQNVTFRCDPISEHNRLYWYRQTLGQGPEFLTYFQNEAQLEKSRLLSDRFSAERPKGSFSTLEIQRTEQGDSAMYLCASSLADYPTDTQYFGPGTRLTVL.

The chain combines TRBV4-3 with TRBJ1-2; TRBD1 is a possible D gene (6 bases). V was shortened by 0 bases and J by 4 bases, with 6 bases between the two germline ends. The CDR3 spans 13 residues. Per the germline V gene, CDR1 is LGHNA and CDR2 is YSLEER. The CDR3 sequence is CASSQEQGYGYTF. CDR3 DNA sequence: TGCGCCAGCAGCCAAGAACAGGGCTATGGCTACACCTTC.

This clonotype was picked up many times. CDR3 region: CASSRDRGRGYTF. CDR3 nucleotides: TGTGCCAGCAGCCGGGACAGGGGGCGAGGCTACACCTTC. The V call is TRBV12-3 or TRBV12-4, the J call TRBJ1-2; TRBD1 agrees at 12 bases. J gave up 8 bases and V 6 bases, and 4 bases lay outside the gene matches. The CDR3 loop spans 13 amino acids.

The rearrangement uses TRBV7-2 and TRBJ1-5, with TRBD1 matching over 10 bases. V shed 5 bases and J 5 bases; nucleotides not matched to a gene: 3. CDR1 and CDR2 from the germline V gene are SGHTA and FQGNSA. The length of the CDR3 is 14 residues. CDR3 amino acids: CASSTDRGYQPQHF. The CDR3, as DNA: TGTGCCAGCAGCACGGACAGGGGGTATCAGCCCCAGCATTTT.

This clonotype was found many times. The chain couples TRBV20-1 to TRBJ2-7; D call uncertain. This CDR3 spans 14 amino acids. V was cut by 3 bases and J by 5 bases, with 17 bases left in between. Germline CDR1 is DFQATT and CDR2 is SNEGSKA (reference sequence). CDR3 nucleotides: TGCAGTGCTAGCGAGGCAAAAAGAGGCCACGAGCAGTACTTC. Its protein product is CSASEAKRGHEQYF.

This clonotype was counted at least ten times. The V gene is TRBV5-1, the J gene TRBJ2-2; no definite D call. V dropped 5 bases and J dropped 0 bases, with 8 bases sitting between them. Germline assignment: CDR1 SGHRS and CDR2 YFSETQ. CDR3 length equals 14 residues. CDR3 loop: CASRRQANTGELFF. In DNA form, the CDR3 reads TGCGCCAGCAGACGGCAGGCGAACACCGGGGAGCTGTTTTTT. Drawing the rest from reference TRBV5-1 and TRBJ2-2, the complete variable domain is KAGVTQTPRYLIKTRGQQVTLSCSPISGHRSVSWYQQTPGQGLQFLFEYFSETQRNKGNFPGRFSGRQFSNSRSEMNVSTLELGDSALYLCASRRQANTGELFFGEGSRLTVL.